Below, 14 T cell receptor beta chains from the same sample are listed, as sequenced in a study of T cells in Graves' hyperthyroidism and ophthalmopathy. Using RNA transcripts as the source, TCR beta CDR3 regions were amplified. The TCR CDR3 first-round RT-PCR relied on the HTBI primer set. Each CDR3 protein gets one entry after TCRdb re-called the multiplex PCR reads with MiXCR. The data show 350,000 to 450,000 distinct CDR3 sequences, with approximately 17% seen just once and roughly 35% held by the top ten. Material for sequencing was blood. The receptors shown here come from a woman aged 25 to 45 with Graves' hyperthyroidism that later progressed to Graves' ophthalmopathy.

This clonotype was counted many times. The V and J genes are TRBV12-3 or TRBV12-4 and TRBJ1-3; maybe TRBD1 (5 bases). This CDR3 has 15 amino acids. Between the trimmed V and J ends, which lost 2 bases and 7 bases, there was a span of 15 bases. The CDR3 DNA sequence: TGTGCCAGCAGTTTAAGGGGCTACCGAGCCAACACCATATATTTT. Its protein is CASSLRGYRANTIYF.

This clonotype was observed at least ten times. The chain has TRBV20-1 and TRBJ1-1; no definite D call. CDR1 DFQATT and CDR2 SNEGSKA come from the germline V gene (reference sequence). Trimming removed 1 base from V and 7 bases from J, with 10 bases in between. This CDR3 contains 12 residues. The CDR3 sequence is CSARVVADEAFF. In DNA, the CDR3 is TGCAGTGCTAGAGTCGTGGCGGATGAAGCTTTCTTT.

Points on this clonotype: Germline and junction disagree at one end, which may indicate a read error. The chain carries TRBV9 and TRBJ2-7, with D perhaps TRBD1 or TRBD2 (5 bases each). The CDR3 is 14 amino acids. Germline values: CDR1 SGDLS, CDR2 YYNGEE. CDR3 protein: CASSPLGERDEQYF. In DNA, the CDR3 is TGCGCCAGCAGCCCCCTGGGGGAACGCGACGAGCAGTACTTC.

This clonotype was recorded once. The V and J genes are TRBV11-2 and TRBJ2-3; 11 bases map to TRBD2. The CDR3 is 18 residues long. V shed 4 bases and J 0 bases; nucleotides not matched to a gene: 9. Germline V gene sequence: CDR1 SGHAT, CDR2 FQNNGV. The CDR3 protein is CASSSIGRLAGSTDTQYF. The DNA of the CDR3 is TGTGCCAGCAGCTCAATAGGGAGACTAGCGGGAAGCACAGATACGCAGTATTTT. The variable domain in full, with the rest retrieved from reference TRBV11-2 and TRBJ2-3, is EAGVAQSPRYKIIEKRQSVAFWCNPISGHATLYWYQQILGQGPKLLIQFQNNGVVDDSQLPKDRFSAERLKGVDSTLKIQPAKLEDSAVYLCASSSIGRLAGSTDTQYFGPGTRLTVL.

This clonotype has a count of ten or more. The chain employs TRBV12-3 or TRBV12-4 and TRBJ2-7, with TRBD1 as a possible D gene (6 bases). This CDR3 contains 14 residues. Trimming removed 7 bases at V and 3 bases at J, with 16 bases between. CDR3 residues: CASMRSGAGYEQYF. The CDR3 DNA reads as TGTGCCAGCATGAGGTCAGGGGCTGGCTACGAGCAGTACTTC.

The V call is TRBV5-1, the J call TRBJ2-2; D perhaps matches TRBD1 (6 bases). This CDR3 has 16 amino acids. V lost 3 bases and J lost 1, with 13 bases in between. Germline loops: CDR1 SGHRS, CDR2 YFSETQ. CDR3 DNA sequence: TGCGCCAGCAGCTCGCAAAGACAGGTGAACACCGGGGAGCTGTTTTTT. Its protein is CASSSQRQVNTGELFF.

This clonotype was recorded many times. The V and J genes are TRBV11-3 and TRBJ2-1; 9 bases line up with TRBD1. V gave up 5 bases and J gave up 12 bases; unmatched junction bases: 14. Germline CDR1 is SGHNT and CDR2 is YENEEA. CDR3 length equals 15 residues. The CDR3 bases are TGTGCCAGCAGCCCTAGACAGGGGGTTCCTCCTGGGCAGTTCTTC. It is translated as CASSPRQGVPPGQFF.

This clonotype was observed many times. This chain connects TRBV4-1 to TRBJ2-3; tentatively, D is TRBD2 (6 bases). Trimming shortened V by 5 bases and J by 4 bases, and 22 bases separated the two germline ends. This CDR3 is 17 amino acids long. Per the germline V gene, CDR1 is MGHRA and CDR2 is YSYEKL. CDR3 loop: CASSSSGVAQAPDTQYF. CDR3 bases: TGCGCCAGCAGCTCATCGGGGGTGGCGCAGGCCCCAGATACGCAGTATTTT.

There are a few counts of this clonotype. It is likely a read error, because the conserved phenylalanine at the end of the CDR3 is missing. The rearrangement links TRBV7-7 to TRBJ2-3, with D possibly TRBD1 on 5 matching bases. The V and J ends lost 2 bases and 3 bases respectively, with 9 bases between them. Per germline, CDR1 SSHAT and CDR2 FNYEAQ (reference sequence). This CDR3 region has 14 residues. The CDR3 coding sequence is TGTGCCAGCAGCTTACAGGGTACGACAGATACGCAGTATTCT. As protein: CASSLQGTTDTQYS.

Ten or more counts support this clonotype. CDR3 loop: CSVEATDGYTF. In nucleotides, the CDR3 is TGCAGCGTTGAGGCCACCGATGGCTACACCTTC. The V call is TRBV29-1, the J call TRBJ1-2; D remains ambiguous. Trimming took 3 bases from V and 6 from J, leaving 8 bases between them. Germline values: CDR1 SQVTM, CDR2 ANQGSEA. The CDR3 loop spans 11 amino acids.

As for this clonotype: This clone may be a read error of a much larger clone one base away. The CDR3 reads CATSDFGPNEQYF. The CDR3 bases are TGTGCCACCAGTGATTTCGGACCGAATGAGCAGTACTTC. The chain combines TRBV24-1 with TRBJ2-1; D ambiguous. TRBJ2-7 explains the end of the DNA better; the J call may be wrong. The length of the CDR3 is 13 residues. Germline CDR1 KGHDR, CDR2 SFDVKD.

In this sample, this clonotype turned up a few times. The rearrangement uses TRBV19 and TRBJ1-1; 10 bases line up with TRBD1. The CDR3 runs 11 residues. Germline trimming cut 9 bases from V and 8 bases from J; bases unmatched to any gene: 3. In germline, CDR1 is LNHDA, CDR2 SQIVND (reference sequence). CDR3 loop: CASRQGAEAFF. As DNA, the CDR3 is TGTGCCAGCCGACAGGGGGCCGAAGCTTTCTTT.

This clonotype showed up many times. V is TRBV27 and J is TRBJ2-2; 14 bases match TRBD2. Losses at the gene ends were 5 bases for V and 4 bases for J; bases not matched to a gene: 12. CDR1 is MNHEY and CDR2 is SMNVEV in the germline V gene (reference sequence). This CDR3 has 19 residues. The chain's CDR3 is CASSPPPGTSGGVTGELFF. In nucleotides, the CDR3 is TGTGCCAGCAGTCCTCCCCCCGGGACTAGCGGGGGAGTCACCGGGGAGCTGTTTTTT.

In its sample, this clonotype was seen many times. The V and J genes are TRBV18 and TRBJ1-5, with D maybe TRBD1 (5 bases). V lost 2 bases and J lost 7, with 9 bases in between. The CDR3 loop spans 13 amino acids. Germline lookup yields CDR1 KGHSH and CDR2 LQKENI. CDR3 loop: CASSPSGRQPQHF. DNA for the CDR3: TGTGCCAGCTCACCATCAGGGAGGCAGCCCCAGCATTTT.